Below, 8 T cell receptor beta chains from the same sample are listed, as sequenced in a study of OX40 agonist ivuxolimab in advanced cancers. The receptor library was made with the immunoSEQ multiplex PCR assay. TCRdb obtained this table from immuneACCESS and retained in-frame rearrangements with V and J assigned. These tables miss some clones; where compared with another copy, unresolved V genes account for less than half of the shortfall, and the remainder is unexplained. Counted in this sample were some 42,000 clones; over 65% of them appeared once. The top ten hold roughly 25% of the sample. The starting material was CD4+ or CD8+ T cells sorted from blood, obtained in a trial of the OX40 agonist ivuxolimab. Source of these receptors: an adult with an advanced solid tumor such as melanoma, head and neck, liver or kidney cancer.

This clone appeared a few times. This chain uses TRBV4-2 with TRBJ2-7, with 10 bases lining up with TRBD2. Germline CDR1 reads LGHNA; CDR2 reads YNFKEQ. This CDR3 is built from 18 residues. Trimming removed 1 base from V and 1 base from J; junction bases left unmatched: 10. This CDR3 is CASSQGVAGGSGSYEQYF. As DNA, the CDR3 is TGTGCCAGCAGCCAAGGCGTAGCGGGAGGATCTGGGTCCTACGAGCAGTACTTC.

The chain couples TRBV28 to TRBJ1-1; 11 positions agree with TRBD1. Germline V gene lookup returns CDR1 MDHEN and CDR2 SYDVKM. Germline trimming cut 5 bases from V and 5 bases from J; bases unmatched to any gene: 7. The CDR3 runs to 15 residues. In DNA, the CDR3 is TGTGCCAGCAGTGGGGGGACAGGGGGGTCTACTGAAGCTTTCTTT. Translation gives CASSGGTGGSTEAFF.

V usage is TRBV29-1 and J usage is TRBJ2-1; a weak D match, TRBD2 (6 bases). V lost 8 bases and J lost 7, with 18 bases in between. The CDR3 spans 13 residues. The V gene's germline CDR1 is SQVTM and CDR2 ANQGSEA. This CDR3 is CSTEGGLENEQFF. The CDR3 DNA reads TGCAGCACGGAAGGAGGGCTGGAAAATGAGCAGTTCTTC.

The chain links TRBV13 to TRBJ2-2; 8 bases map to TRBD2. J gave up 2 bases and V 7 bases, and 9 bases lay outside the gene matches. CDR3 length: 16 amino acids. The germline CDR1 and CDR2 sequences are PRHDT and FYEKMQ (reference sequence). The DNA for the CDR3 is TGTGCCAGCACAGTCCTAGCGGGCACTAACACCGGGGAGCTGTTTTTT. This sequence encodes CASTVLAGTNTGELFF. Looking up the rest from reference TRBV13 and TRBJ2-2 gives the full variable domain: AAGVIQSPRHLIKEKRETATLKCYPIPRHDTVYWYQQGPGQDPQFLISFYEKMQSDKGSIPDRFSAQQFSDYHSELNMSSLELGDSALYFCASTVLAGTNTGELFFGEGSRLTVL.

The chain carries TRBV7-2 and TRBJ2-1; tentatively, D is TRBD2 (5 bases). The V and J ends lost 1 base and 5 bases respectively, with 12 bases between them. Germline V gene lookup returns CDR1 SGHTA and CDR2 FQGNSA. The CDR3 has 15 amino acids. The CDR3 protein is CASSLGRGVHNEQFF. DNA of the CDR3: TGTGCCAGCAGCTTAGGTCGGGGTGTCCACAATGAGCAGTTCTTC.

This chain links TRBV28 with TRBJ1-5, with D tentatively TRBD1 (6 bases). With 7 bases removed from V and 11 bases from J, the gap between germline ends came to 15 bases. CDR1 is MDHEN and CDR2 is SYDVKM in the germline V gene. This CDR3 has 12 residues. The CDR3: CASTSLRGAQHF. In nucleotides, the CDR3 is TGTGCCAGCACCTCCCTGAGGGGGGCCCAGCATTTT.

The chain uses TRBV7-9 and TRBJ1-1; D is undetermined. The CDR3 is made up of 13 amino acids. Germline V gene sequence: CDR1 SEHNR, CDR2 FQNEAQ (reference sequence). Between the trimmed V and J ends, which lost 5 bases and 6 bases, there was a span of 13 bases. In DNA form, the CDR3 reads TGTGCCAGCAGCCAAACTATGGAGGCTGAAGCTTTCTTT. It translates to CASSQTMEAEAFF.

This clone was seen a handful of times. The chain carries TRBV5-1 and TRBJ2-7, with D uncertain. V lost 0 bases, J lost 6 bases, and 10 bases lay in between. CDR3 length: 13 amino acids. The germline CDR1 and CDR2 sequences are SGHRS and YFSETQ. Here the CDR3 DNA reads TGCGCCAGCAGCTTGGGATGGGGAATCGAGCAGTACTTC. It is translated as CASSLGWGIEQYF.